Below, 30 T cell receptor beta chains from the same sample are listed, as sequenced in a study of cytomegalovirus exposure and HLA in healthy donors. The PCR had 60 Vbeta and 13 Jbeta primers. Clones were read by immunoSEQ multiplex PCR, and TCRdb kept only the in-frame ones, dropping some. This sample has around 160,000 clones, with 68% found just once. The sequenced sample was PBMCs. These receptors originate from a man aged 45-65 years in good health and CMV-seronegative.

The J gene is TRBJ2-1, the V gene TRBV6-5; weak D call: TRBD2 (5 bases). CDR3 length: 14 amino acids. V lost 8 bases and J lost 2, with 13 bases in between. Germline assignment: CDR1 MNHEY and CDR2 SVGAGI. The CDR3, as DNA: TGTGCCAGCGCGGCGGACTCCCCCTACAATGAGCAGTTCTTC. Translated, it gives CASAADSPYNEQFF.

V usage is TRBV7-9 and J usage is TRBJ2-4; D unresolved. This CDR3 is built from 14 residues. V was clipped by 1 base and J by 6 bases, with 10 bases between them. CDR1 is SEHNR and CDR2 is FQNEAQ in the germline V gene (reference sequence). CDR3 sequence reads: CASSLEYLRNIQYF. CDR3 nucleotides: TGTGCCAGCAGCTTAGAATACTTGAGAAACATTCAGTACTTC.

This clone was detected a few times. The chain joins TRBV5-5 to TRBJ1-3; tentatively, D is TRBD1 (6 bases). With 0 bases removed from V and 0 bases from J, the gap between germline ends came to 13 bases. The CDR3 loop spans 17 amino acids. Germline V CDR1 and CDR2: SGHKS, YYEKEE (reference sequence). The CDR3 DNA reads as TGTGCCAGCAGCTTGGCCCAAGGGGGGGCCTCTGGAAACACCATATATTTT. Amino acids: CASSLAQGGASGNTIYF.

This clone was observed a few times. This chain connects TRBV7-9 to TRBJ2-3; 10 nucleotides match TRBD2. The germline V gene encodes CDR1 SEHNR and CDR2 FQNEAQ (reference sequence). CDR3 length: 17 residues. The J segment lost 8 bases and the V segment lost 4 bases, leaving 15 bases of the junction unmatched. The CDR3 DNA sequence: TGTGCCAGCAGCTCCGCCGGGACTAGCGTCTCCCAGGGTACGCAGTATTTT. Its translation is CASSSAGTSVSQGTQYF.

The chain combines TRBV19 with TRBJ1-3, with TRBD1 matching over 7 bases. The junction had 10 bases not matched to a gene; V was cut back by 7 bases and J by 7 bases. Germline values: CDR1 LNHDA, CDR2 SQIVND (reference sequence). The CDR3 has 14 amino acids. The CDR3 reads CASTRQGRSNTIYF. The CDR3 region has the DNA TGTGCCAGTACCCGACAGGGAAGGTCCAACACCATATATTTT.

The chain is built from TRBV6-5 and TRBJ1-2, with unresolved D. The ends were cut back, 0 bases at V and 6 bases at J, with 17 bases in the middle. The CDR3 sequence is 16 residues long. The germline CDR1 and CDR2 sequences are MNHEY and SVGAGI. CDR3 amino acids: CASSYSTPPGRDGYTF. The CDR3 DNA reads TGTGCCAGCAGTTACTCTACGCCCCCAGGCAGAGATGGCTACACCTTC.

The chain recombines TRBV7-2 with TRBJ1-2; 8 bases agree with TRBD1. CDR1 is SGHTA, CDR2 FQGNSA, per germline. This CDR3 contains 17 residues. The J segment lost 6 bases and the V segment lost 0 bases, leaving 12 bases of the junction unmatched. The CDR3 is CASSLASGQGIVHGYTF. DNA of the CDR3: TGTGCCAGCAGCTTAGCGAGTGGACAGGGAATCGTACATGGCTACACCTTC.

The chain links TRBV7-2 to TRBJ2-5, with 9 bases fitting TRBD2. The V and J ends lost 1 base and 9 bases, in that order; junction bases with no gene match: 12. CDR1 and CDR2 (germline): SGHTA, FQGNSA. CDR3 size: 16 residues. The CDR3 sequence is CASSLGASGAGGAQYF. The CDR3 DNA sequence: TGTGCCAGCAGCTTAGGCGCTAGCGGGGCGGGGGGGGCCCAGTACTTC.

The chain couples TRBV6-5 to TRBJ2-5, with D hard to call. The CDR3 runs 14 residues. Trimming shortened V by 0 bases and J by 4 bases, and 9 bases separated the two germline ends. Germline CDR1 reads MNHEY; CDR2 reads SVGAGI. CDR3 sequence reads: CASSYSERRETQYF. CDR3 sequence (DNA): TGTGCCAGCAGTTACTCTGAGCGCCGAGAGACCCAGTACTTC.

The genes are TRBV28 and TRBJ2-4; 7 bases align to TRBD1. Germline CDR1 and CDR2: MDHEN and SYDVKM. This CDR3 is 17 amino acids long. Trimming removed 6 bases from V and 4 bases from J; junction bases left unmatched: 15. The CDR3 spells CASSPSTGPVSKNIQYF. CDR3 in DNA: TGTGCCAGCAGCCCATCGACAGGGCCCGTCTCGAAAAACATTCAGTACTTC.

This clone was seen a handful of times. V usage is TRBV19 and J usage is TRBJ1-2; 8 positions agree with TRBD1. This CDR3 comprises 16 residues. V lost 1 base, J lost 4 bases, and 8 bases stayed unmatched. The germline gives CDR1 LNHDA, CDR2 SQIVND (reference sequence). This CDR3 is CASSIVGVGQGYGYTF. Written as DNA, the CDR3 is TGTGCCAGTAGTATAGTGGGAGTTGGACAGGGCTATGGCTACACCTTC.

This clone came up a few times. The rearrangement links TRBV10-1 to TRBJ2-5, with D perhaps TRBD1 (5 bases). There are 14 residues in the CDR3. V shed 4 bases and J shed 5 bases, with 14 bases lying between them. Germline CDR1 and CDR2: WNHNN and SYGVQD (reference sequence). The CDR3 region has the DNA TGCGCCAGCAGTGCCGGTGGGGCCGGGGAGACCCAGTACTTC. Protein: CASSAGGAGETQYF.

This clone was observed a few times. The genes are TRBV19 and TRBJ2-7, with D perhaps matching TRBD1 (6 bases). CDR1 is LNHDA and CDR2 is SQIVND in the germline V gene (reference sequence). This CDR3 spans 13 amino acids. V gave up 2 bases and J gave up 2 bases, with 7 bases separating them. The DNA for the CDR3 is TGTGCCAGTAGTATACGGACAGCCTACGAGCAGTACTTC. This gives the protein CASSIRTAYEQYF.

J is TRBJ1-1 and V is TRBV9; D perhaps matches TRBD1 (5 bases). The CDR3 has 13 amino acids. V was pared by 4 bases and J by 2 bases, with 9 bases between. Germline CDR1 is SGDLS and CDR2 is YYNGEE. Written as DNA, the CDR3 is TGTGCCAGCAGCACCCAGGGAAACACTGAAGCTTTCTTT. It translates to CASSTQGNTEAFF.

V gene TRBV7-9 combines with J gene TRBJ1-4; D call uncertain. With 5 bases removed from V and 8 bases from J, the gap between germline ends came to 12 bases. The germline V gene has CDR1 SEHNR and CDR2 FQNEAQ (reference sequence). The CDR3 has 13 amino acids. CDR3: CASSPYGEEKLFF. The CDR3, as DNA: TGTGCCAGCAGCCCCTACGGTGAGGAAAAACTGTTTTTT.

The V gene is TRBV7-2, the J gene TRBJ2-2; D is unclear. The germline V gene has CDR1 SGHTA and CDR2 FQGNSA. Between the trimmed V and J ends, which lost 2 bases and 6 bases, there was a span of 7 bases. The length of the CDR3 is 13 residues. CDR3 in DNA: TGTGCCAGCAGCTTACAGGTTCCCGGGGAGCTGTTTTTT. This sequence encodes CASSLQVPGELFF. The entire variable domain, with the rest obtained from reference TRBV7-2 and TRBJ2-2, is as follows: GAGVSQSPSNKVTEKGKDVELRCDPISGHTALYWYRQSLGQGLEFLIYFQGNSAPDKSGLPSDRFSAERTGGSVSTLTIQRTQQEDSAVYLCASSLQVPGELFFGEGSRLTVL.

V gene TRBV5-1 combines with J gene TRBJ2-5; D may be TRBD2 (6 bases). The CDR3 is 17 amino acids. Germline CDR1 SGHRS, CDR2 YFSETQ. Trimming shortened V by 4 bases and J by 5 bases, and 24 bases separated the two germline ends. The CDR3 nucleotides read TGCGCCAGCAGCATACAACCCGGGAGCCACGAAACGGAGACCCAGTACTTC. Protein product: CASSIQPGSHETETQYF.

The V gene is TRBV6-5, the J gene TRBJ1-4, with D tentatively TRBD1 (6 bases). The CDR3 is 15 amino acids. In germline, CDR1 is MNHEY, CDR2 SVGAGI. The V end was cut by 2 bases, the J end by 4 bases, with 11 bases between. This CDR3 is CASSYTAGVNEKLFF. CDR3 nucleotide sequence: TGTGCCAGCAGTTACACGGCAGGGGTTAATGAAAAACTGTTTTTT.

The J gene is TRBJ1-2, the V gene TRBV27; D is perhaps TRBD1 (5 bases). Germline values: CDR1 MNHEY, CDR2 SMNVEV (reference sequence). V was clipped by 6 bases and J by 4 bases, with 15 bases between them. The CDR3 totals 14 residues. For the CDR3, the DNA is TGTGCCAGCAGCTCCCAGACAGATCTCTATGGCTACACCTTC. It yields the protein CASSSQTDLYGYTF.

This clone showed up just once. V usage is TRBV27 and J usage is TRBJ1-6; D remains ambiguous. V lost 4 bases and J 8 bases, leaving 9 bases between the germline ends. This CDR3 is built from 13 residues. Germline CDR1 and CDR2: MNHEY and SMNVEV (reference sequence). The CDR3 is CASSSQQHSPLHF. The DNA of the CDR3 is TGTGCCAGCAGTTCACAGCAACATTCACCCCTCCACTTT.

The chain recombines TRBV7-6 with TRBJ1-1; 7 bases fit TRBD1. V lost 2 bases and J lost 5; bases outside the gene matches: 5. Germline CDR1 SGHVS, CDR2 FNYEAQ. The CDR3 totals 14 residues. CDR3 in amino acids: CASSLLQGRTEAFF. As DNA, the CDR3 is TGTGCCAGCAGCTTACTACAGGGGAGGACTGAAGCTTTCTTT.

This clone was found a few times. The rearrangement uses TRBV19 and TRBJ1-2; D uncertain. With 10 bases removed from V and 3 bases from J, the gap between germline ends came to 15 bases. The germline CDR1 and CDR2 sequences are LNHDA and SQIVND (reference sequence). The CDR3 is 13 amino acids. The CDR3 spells CATKEGWDYGYTF. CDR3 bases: TGTGCCACTAAGGAGGGATGGGACTATGGCTACACCTTC.

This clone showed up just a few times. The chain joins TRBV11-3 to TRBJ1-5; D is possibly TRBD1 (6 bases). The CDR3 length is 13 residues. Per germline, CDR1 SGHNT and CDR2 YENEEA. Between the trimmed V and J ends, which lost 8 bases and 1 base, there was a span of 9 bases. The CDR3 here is CASSGQSNQPQHF. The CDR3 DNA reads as TGTGCCAGCTCCGGACAGAGCAATCAGCCCCAGCATTTT.

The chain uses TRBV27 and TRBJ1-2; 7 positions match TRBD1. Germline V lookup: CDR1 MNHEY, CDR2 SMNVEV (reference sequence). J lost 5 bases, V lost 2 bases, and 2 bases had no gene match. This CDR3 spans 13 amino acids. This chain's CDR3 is CASSLHRGYGYTF. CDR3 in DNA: TGTGCCAGCAGTTTACACAGGGGTTATGGCTACACCTTC.

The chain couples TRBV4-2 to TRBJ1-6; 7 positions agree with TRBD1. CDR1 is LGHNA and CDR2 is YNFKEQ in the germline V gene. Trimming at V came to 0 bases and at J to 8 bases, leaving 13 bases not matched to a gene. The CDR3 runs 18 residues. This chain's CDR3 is CASSQDKDRGQGDSPLHF. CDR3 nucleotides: TGTGCCAGCAGCCAAGATAAGGATAGAGGGCAGGGGGATTCACCCCTCCACTTT.

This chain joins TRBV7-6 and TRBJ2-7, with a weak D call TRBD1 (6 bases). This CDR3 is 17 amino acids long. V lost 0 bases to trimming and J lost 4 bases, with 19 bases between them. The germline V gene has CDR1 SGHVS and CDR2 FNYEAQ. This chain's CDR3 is CASSLAGTWTVDYEQYF. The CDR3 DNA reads TGTGCCAGCAGCTTAGCCGGAACGTGGACAGTGGATTACGAGCAGTACTTC.

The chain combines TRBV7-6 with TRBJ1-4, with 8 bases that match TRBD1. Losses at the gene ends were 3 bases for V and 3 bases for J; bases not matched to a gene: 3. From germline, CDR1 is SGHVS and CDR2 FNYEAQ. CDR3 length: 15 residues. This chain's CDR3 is CASSLNRGSNEKLFF. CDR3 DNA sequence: TGTGCCAGCAGCTTGAACAGGGGGTCTAATGAAAAACTGTTTTTT.

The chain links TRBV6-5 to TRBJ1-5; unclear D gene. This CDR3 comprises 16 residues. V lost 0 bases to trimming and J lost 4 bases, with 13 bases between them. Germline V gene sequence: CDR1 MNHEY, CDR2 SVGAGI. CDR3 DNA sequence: TGTGCCAGCAGTTACTCGAAAGACACAGTAAATCAGCCCCAGCATTTT. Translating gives CASSYSKDTVNQPQHF.

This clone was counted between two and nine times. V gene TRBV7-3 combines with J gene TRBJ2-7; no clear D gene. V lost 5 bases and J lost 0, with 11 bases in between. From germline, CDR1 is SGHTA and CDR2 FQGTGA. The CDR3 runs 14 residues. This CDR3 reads CASSPHRDSYEQYF. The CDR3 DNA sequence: TGTGCCAGCAGCCCCCATAGAGACTCCTACGAGCAGTACTTC. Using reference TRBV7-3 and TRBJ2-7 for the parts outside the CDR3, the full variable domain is GAGVSQTPSNKVTEKGKYVELRCDPISGHTALYWYRQSLGQGPEFLIYFQGTGAADDSGLPNDRFFAVRPEGSVSTLKIQRTERGDSAVYLCASSPHRDSYEQYFGPGTRLTVT.

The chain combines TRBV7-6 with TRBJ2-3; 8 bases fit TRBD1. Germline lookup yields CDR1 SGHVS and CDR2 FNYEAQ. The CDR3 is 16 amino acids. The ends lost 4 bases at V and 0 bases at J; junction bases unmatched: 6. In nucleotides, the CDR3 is TGTGCCAGCAGCTCGGCGGGGACAGGAAGCACAGATACGCAGTATTTT. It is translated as CASSSAGTGSTDTQYF.